These T cell receptor beta chains were read from a single sample in a study of blood T cells in healthy people across ages. TCRdb independently ran MiXCR on the 5' RACE reads; one entry per CDR3 protein. The top ten clones hold around 18% of a sample with approximately 820,000 distinct CDR3 sequences, around two fifths of them seen once. The specimen was blood. All receptors come from a man aged 55 to 70 in good health. CDR3s leave out the opening cysteine and the closing phenylalanine or tryptophan.

V: TRBV6-1; J: TRBJ2-1; CDR3: ASRRQGAVGEQF
V: TRBV4-3; J: TRBJ1-6; CDR3: ASSQDQTRGGYNSPLH
V: TRBV12-3/TRBV12-4; J: TRBJ1-4; CDR3: ASSFAGVANEKLF
V: TRBV18; J: .; CDR3: ASSPRGDGSNEQY
V: TRBV2; J: TRBJ2-7; CDR3: ASSETFTGSYEQY
V: TRBV28; J: TRBJ1-2; CDR3: ASSLGKDGYT
V: TRBV2; J: TRBJ2-1; CDR3: ASSPQGINNEQF
V: TRBV12-3/TRBV12-4; J: TRBJ1-4; CDR3: ASSLTGWEKLF
V: TRBV7-9; J: TRBJ1-5; CDR3: ASSPGAEGPQH
V: TRBV27; J: TRBJ2-7; CDR3: ASTTRTYEQY
V: TRBV12-3/TRBV12-4; J: TRBJ1-4; CDR3: ASSRTGPGKLF
V: TRBV7-8; J: TRBJ1-1; CDR3: ASSPRPGQGVTEAF
V: TRBV5-4; J: TRBJ2-7; CDR3: ASSLGTSGEEQY
V: TRBV12-3/TRBV12-4; J: .; CDR3: ASTIGASGETQY
V: TRBV20-1; J: TRBJ2-7; CDR3: SARGGGGTNYEQY
V: TRBV12-3/TRBV12-4; J: TRBJ2-3; CDR3: ASSPPLLDGRNTDTQY
V: TRBV10-3; J: TRBJ2-5; CDR3: AISESGSTAETQY
V: TRBV15; J: TRBJ1-6; CDR3: ATSKGQDFSPLH
V: TRBV20-1; J: TRBJ2-3; CDR3: SAQLDSHTDTQY
V: TRBV9; J: TRBJ2-1; CDR3: ASSVATVSYNEQF
V: TRBV29-1; J: TRBJ2-5; CDR3: SVPRPPYNEQY
V: TRBV5-1; J: TRBJ1-1; CDR3: ASSTDSSNTEAF
V: TRBV3-1; J: TRBJ1-1; CDR3: ASTGQTNTEAF
V: TRBV11-2; J: TRBJ2-1; CDR3: ASSLTSGGFFDEQF